This TCR beta chain appears in the sequencing data of a study of T-cell reconstitution after alpha-beta-depleted transplantation in children. The CDR3 runs to 15 residues. The ends were cut back, 0 bases at V and 6 bases at J, with 15 bases in the middle. The germline CDR1 and CDR2 sequences are LNHNV and YYDKDF (reference sequence). Preparation of the TCRbeta library was carried out with unique molecular identifiers. TCRdb redid the calling of the PCR reads with MiXCR, one entry per CDR3 protein. The sample consists of hundreds of thousands of distinct CDR3 sequences, over 7.5% of them appearing once. Regarding the study as a whole: A year had passed since transplant, and T-cell counts and diversity by then came mostly from newly produced T cells.

This clonotype appeared many times. Antigen: not known. This chain uses TRBV15 with TRBJ2-7; D call uncertain. The material sequenced was peripheral blood, taken 360 days after TCRalphabeta/CD19-depleted stem cell transplant. This sequence was found in a female patient aged 2-15 years who had a stem cell transplant for Fanconi anemia, so the T cells may come from the graft donor. The chain's CDR3 is CATSRDRPSLSEQYV. The CDR3 DNA follows: TGTGCCACCAGCAGAGATCGTCCGTCTTTATCCGAGCAGTACGTC.